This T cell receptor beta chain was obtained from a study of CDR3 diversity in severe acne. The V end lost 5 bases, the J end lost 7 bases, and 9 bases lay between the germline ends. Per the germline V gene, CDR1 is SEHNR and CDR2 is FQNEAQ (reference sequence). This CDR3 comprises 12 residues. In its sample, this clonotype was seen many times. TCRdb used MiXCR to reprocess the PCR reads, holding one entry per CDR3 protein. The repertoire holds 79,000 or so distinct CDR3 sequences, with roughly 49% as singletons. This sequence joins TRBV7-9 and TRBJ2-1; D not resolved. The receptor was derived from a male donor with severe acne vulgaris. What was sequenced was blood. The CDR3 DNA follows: TGTGCCAGCAGCAAGGGCCAGAATGAGCAGTTCTTC. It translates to CASSKGQNEQFF. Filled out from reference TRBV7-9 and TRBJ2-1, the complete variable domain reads DTGVSQNPRHKITKRGQNVTFRCDPISEHNRLYWYRQTLGQGPEFLTYFQNEAQLEKSRLLSDRFSAERPKGSFSTLEIQRTEQGDSAMYLCASSKGQNEQFFGPGTRLTVL.